Below are 17 T cell receptor beta chains sequenced from a single sample in a study of cytomegalovirus exposure and HLA in healthy donors. Here immunoSEQ multiplex PCR was the method, and the copy in TCRdb shows in-frame clones only, minus some. The sample yields roughly 300,000 clones, roughly 87% seen once. Sequenced: PBMCs. These receptor sequences come from a woman aged 25 to 39 in good health and CMV-seropositive.

The CDR3 reads CASSRLFRAQPQHF. The CDR3 coding sequence is TGTGCCAGCAGTCGCCTATTTCGGGCTCAGCCCCAGCATTTT. The chain couples TRBV28 to TRBJ1-5; D ambiguous. Trimming removed 5 bases at V and 6 bases at J, with 14 bases between. CDR3 length: 14 amino acids. Germline V gene lookup returns CDR1 MDHEN and CDR2 SYDVKM.

This chain joins TRBV19 and TRBJ1-1; D might be TRBD1 (6 bases). This CDR3 contains 15 residues. Trimming stripped 1 base from V and 0 bases from J, with 9 bases between. From germline, CDR1 is LNHDA and CDR2 SQIVND (reference sequence). The CDR3 bases are TGTGCCAGTAGTATAGCAGGGGCTCTGAACACTGAAGCTTTCTTT. Amino acid sequence: CASSIAGALNTEAFF.

The chain links TRBV10-2 to TRBJ2-7; weak D call: TRBD1 (5 bases). CDR1 WSHSY and CDR2 SAAADI come from the germline V gene. V was shortened by 9 bases and J by 2 bases, with 14 bases between the two germline ends. This CDR3 region has 13 residues. The CDR3 nucleotides read TGCGCCAGTCGGACACCCGGAACCTACGAGCAGTACTTC. It specifies CASRTPGTYEQYF.

J is TRBJ2-4 and V is TRBV27, with 8 bases matching TRBD1. The germline CDR1 and CDR2 sequences are MNHEY and SMNVEV (reference sequence). The CDR3 runs 13 residues. The J segment lost 7 bases and the V segment lost 6 bases, leaving 5 bases of the junction unmatched. The CDR3, as DNA: TGTGCCAGCAGCGGGACAGGTGGTAACATTCAGTACTTC. Translating gives CASSGTGGNIQYF.

The chain combines TRBV15 with TRBJ2-3; D is perhaps TRBD1 or TRBD2 (5 bases each). This CDR3 contains 13 residues. Germline V gene lookup returns CDR1 LNHNV and CDR2 YYDKDF (reference sequence). Trimming removed 1 base at V and 4 bases at J, with 6 bases between. The CDR3 sequence: CATSRVGADTQYF. The CDR3 DNA follows: TGTGCCACCAGCAGAGTGGGGGCAGATACGCAGTATTTT.

The chain links TRBV29-1 to TRBJ2-1; tentatively, D is TRBD2 (6 bases). The germline gives CDR1 SQVTM, CDR2 ANQGSEA. CDR3 length: 15 amino acids. Trimming removed 4 bases at V and 6 bases at J, with 19 bases between. CDR3 region: CSVGNPAGFVNEQFF. CDR3 DNA: TGCAGCGTTGGAAACCCGGCGGGGTTTGTCAATGAGCAGTTCTTC.

The V and J genes are TRBV27 and TRBJ2-3; 7 nucleotides agree with TRBD1. CDR1 MNHEY and CDR2 SMNVEV come from the germline V gene (reference sequence). The CDR3 loop spans 15 amino acids. The V gene end was trimmed by 7 bases and the J gene end by 1 base; junction bases not matched to a gene: 8. The CDR3 spells CASKGASLGTDTQYF. In DNA form, the CDR3 reads TGTGCCAGCAAGGGGGCTTCACTTGGCACAGATACGCAGTATTTT.

Remarks on this clone: In the same sample, other DNA sequences code for this CDR3. The V call is TRBV2, the J call TRBJ2-5, with unresolved D. CDR3 length: 12 amino acids. Trimming took off 0 bases at V and 6 bases at J, with 5 bases between the two ends. Germline loops: CDR1 SNHLY, CDR2 FYNNEI. This CDR3 reads CASSEARKTQYF. CDR3 in DNA: TGTGCCAGCAGTGAAGCGCGAAAGACCCAGTACTTC.

This chain joins TRBV5-4 and TRBJ2-7; tentative D call: TRBD2 (6 bases). The CDR3 runs 14 residues. The V end was cut by 4 bases, the J end by 2 bases, with 13 bases between. The V gene's germline CDR1 is SGHNT and CDR2 YYREEE (reference sequence). CDR3 DNA: TGTGCCAGCAGCCCGGGACTTCTACCCTACGAGCAGTACTTC. Translating it yields CASSPGLLPYEQYF.

This clone was counted a few times. V is TRBV7-9 and J is TRBJ2-1; D gene uncertain. Germline V lookup: CDR1 SEHNR, CDR2 FQNEAQ (reference sequence). The V end lost 2 bases, the J end lost 6 bases, and 11 bases lay between the germline ends. The CDR3 covers 14 residues. The CDR3 reads CASSLLSVGNEQFF. CDR3 nucleotides: TGTGCCAGCAGCTTATTGAGCGTTGGCAATGAGCAGTTCTTC.

The J gene is TRBJ2-1, the V gene TRBV19; 12 nucleotides align to TRBD2. Trimming took 3 bases from V and 7 from J; bases not matched to a gene: 10. The CDR3 runs to 17 residues. Germline loops: CDR1 LNHDA, CDR2 SQIVND (reference sequence). CDR3 bases: TGTGCCAGTAGTATTTCCCTAGCGGGAGGGTGGGCAAATGAGCAGTTCTTC. It encodes CASSISLAGGWANEQFF.

The chain recombines TRBV30 with TRBJ2-2; 14 bases map to TRBD2. V lost 0 bases to trimming and J lost 2 bases; unmatched junction nucleotides: 5. CDR1 and CDR2 from the germline V gene are GTSNPN and SVGIG (reference sequence). There are 18 residues in the CDR3. The CDR3: CAWSVRTSGRYNTGELFF. CDR3 nucleotides: TGTGCCTGGAGTGTCCGGACTAGCGGGAGGTACAACACCGGGGAGCTGTTTTTT.

The chain uses TRBV7-3 and TRBJ2-1; the match to TRBD2 covers 7 bases. Germline lookup yields CDR1 SGHTA and CDR2 FQGTGA. Trimming at V came to 4 bases and at J to 0 bases, leaving 6 bases not matched to a gene. This CDR3 contains 16 residues. CDR3 nucleotides: TGTGCCAGCAGCTCTTTGGGGGGGAGCTCCTACAATGAGCAGTTCTTC. Translated, it gives CASSSLGGSSYNEQFF.

The chain carries TRBV6-1 and TRBJ2-1; 7 bases match TRBD2. The CDR3 length is 14 residues. Germline CDR1 MNHNS, CDR2 SASEGT. J gave up 8 bases and V 8 bases, and 12 bases lay outside the gene matches. CDR3 DNA sequence: TGTGCCAGCTTAGTAGCGGGTCTCGGGGATGAGCAGTTCTTC. The encoded protein is CASLVAGLGDEQFF.

The chain's CDR3 is CASSSDNQPQHF. CDR3 coding DNA: TGTGCCAGCAGCTCAGATAATCAGCCCCAGCATTTT. This chain joins TRBV11-2 and TRBJ1-5; D ambiguous. This CDR3 contains 12 residues. Looked up from germline, CDR1 is SGHAT and CDR2 is FQNNGV. V was pared by 4 bases and J by 4 bases, with 5 bases between.

The rearrangement uses TRBV4-1 and TRBJ1-5; 7 bases map to TRBD1. V lost 5 bases and J lost 0; bases outside the gene matches: 16. The CDR3 runs to 19 residues. Germline CDR1 is MGHRA and CDR2 is YSYEKL. For the CDR3, the DNA is TGCGCCAGCAGCTCGGAACCGGGACAGACCCCATATAGCAATCAGCCCCAGCATTTT. Protein: CASSSEPGQTPYSNQPQHF.

This chain joins TRBV6-5 and TRBJ1-2; 9 bases align to TRBD1. Per germline, CDR1 MNHEY and CDR2 SVGAGI. V dropped 2 bases and J dropped 6; count of bases not matched to a gene: 4. The CDR3 sequence is 14 residues long. CDR3: CASSYSTGGNGYTF. The CDR3 DNA reads TGTGCCAGCAGTTACAGTACAGGGGGCAATGGCTACACCTTC.